This T cell receptor beta chain was documented in a study of cytomegalovirus exposure and HLA in healthy donors. Primers included in the PCR were 60 Vbeta and 13 Jbeta primers. TCRdb's copy holds only in-frame clones and misses some; the assay was immunoSEQ multiplex PCR. There are about 200,000 clones in the sample; around 88% occur only once, and more than 0.25% lies in the top ten. The germline V gene has CDR1 LNHNV and CDR2 YYDKDF (reference sequence). The ends were cut back, 0 bases at V and 5 bases at J, with 7 bases in the middle. The CDR3 length is 13 residues. The rearrangement uses TRBV15 and TRBJ2-5; no firm D call. The source material was PBMCs. The receptor was isolated from a woman in her 30s in good health and CMV-seronegative. The CDR3 coding sequence is TGTGCCACCAGCAGAGATCGGTTGGAGACCCAGTACTTC. It yields the protein CATSRDRLETQYF.